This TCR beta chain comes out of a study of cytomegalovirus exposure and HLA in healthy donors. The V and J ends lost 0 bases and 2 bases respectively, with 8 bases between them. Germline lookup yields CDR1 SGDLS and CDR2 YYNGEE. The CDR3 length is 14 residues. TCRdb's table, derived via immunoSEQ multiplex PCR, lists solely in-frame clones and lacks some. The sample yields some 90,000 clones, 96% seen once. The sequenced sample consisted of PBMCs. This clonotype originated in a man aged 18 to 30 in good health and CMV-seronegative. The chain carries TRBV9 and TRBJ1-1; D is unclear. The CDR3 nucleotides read TGTGCCAGCAGCGTAGTCGGAGGAAACACTGAAGCTTTCTTT. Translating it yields CASSVVGGNTEAFF.